These T cell receptor beta chains were read from a single sample in a study of T cell repertoires in cytomegalovirus infection. Which antigens these TCRs recognize remains unknown. TCRdb reprocessed the reads via MiXCR and lists one record per CDR3 protein. This sample has roughly 700,000 distinct CDR3 sequences, with around 30% found just once. Sequences were derived from cultured PBMCs, sampled from culture after CMV antigen stimulation. The receptor set was obtained from a human donor in good health (CMV status not recorded). Some clones in this sample may be carry-over from other donors' samples. Each CDR3 is given with its conserved first and last residue. A D gene is named only where the DNA matches it firmly. Clone size, where shown, is once, few, many, or a class for clones that have expanded.

J gene	V gene	clone size	D gene	CDR3 protein	CDR3 DNA
TRBJ2-7	TRBV4-1	NA	NA	CASSQDTGSAYEQYF	TGCGCCAGCAGCCAAGATACGGGTAGCGCCTACGAGCAGTACTTC
TRBJ2-7	TRBV6-5	NA	NA	CASSPGKTYEQYF	TGTGCCAGCAGCCCCGGGAAGACCTACGAGCAGTACTTC
TRBJ1-5	TRBV10-3	NA	NA	CAIGKDSQPQHF	TGTGCCATCGGGAAAGACAGCCAGCCCCAGCATTTT
TRBJ2-3	TRBV7-8	many	NA	CASSQAGLTDTQYF	TGTGCCAGCAGCCAGGCGGGTCTTACAGATACGCAGTATTTT
TRBJ1-4	TRBV7-6	NA	NA	CASSLVSTASNEKLFF	TGTGCCAGCAGCTTAGTGTCGACAGCCAGTAATGAAAAACTGTTTTTT
TRBJ1-4	TRBV7-2	few	NA	CASSTRDGTTNEKLFF	TGTGCCAGCAGCACAAGAGACGGGACAACTAATGAAAAACTGTTTTTT
TRBJ2-3	TRBV12-3/TRBV12-4	NA	NA	CASKKASTDTQYF	TGTGCCAGCAAAAAGGCTAGCACAGATACGCAGTATTTT
TRBJ2-3	TRBV28	NA	TRBD2	CASSSPRGAQYF	TGTGCCAGCAGTTCTCCCCGGGGGGCGCAGTATTTT
TRBJ1-2	TRBV12-3/TRBV12-4	few	TRBD1	CASSFQGVYGYTF	TGTGCCAGCAGTTTCCAGGGGGTTTATGGCTACACCTTC
TRBJ2-3	TRBV18	NA	NA	CASSPREYTDTQYF	TGTGCCAGCTCACCGCGGGAATACACAGATACGCAGTATTTT
TRBJ2-4	TRBV7-2	few	NA	CASSQSLAKNIQYF	TGTGCCAGCAGTCAGAGCCTAGCCAAAAACATTCAGTACTTC
TRBJ2-1	TRBV11-3	NA	NA	CASSSRPNNEQFF	TGTGCCAGCAGCTCTCGACCAAACAATGAGCAGTTCTTC
TRBJ2-3	TRBV7-8	NA	NA	CASSTRADTDTQYF	TGTGCCAGCAGCACAAGGGCCGATACAGATACGCAGTATTTT
TRBJ1-2	TRBV7-2	many	TRBD1	CASSSQQGPYGYTF	TGTGCCAGCAGCTCACAACAGGGGCCCTATGGCTACACCTTC
TRBJ1-6	TRBV7-2	many	TRBD1	CASSLGTGASPLHF	TGTGCCAGCAGCTTGGGGACAGGGGCTTCACCCCTCCACTTT
TRBJ2-1	TRBV6-2/TRBV6-3	NA	NA	CASRPAAPTYNEQFF	TGTGCCAGCAGGCCCGCCGCCCCCACCTACAATGAGCAGTTCTTC
TRBJ1-5	TRBV6-1	few	NA	CASTPRAGTSNQPQHF	TGTGCCAGCACTCCCCGAGCCGGGACCAGCAATCAGCCCCAGCATTTT
TRBJ2-3	TRBV7-9	NA	TRBD2	CASSSTGLAATDTQYF	TGTGCCAGCAGCTCAACGGGACTAGCCGCCACAGATACGCAGTATTTT
TRBJ2-7	TRBV7-2	NA	NA	CASSDEGTYYEQYF	TGTGCCAGCAGCGACGAAGGGACATACTACGAGCAGTACTTC
TRBJ2-7	TRBV12-3/TRBV12-4	NA	NA	CASSYPQGRRGYEQYF	TGTGCCAGCAGTTACCCCCAGGGGCGGCGAGGCTACGAGCAGTACTTC
TRBJ2-1	TRBV19	NA	NA	CASTGHPVSYNEQFF	TGTGCCAGTACCGGACATCCCGTCTCCTACAATGAGCAGTTCTTC
TRBJ1-2	TRBV7-2	many	NA	CASSSHRTDGYTF	TGTGCCAGCAGCTCCCACAGAACAGATGGCTACACCTTC
TRBJ2-1	TRBV2	few	NA	CASIPGLASSYNEQFF	TGTGCCAGCATACCGGGACTGGCTAGCTCCTACAATGAGCAGTTCTTC
TRBJ1-3	TRBV7-8	many	NA	CASSLRDGGLTIYF	TGTGCCAGCAGCTTACGGGACGGTGGGCTCACCATATATTTT
TRBJ2-3	TRBV6-6	NA	NA	CASSQRGGGLQDTQYF	TGTGCCAGCAGCCAGCGGGGCGGGGGCCTCCAAGATACGCAGTATTTT
TRBJ2-3	TRBV7-2	few	NA	CASSLGAVEDTQYF	TGTGCCAGCAGCTTAGGGGCGGTGGAGGATACGCAGTATTTT
TRBJ2-7	TRBV4-1	NA	NA	CASSPLPGQGGVEQYF	TGCGCCAGCAGCCCACTCCCTGGGCAGGGGGGAGTCGAGCAGTACTTC
TRBJ1-4	TRBV7-2	few	TRBD1	CASSSWTGVSEKLFF	TGTGCCAGCAGCTCGTGGACAGGAGTGAGTGAAAAACTGTTTTTT
TRBJ2-7	TRBV6-2/TRBV6-3	NA	NA	CASRGAPYEQYF	TGTGCCAGCAGGGGGGCCCCCTACGAGCAGTACTTC
TRBJ2-3	TRBV7-2	many	TRBD1	CASSTDRGRDTQYF	TGTGCCAGCAGCACGGACAGGGGCCGGGATACGCAGTATTTT
TRBJ2-3	TRBV5-4	NA	TRBD2	CASRGGEGDTQYF	TGTGCCAGCCGCGGGGGGGAAGGGGATACGCAGTATTTT
TRBJ2-3	TRBV20-1	NA	NA	CSARGKRDTQYF	TGCAGTGCTAGGGGGAAGCGGGATACGCAGTATTTT
TRBJ2-3	TRBV7-2	NA	TRBD1	CASSDRTGYEDTQYF	TGTGCCAGCAGCGACCGGACAGGGTATGAAGATACGCAGTATTTT
TRBJ2-3	TRBV7-2	many	NA	CASSPRVGYGDTQYF	TGTGCCAGCAGCCCGAGGGTCGGGTATGGAGATACGCAGTATTTT